These 12 T cell receptor beta chains were sequenced from one sample in a study of shared clonotypes between healthy human individuals. Method: immunoSEQ multiplex PCR; TCRdb's copy keeps in-frame clones and lacks some. The table has some 2,400,000 clones, around 95% seen once; the top ten hold about 0.13%. The sequenced sample consisted of naive CD4+ T cells sorted from blood. The sample's subset: CD45RA+ positively selected. The receptors originated from a young man in good health.

V usage is TRBV30 and J usage is TRBJ2-7; D is unclear. This CDR3 comprises 12 residues. With 1 base removed from V and 3 bases from J, the gap between germline ends came to 7 bases. Germline V lookup: CDR1 GTSNPN, CDR2 SVGIG (reference sequence). In nucleotides, the CDR3 is TGTGCCTGGAGTGAGACTGGCTACGAGCAGTACTTC. Translating gives CAWSETGYEQYF.

The chain employs TRBV25-1 and TRBJ2-5; the D is unclear. With 2 bases removed from V and 4 bases from J, the gap between germline ends came to 8 bases. The CDR3 length is 13 residues. Germline V gene lookup returns CDR1 MGHDK and CDR2 SYGVNS. CDR3 sequence (DNA): TGTGCCAGCAGTGAAAGCCCCCGAGAGACCCAGTACTTC. Translation: CASSESPRETQYF.

The chain recombines TRBV7-2 with TRBJ1-1; D gene uncertain. This CDR3 comprises 13 residues. V shed 4 bases and J shed 1 base, with 7 bases lying between them. Per germline, CDR1 SGHTA and CDR2 FQGNSA. The DNA of the CDR3 is TGTGCCAGCAGCTACAATCGGAACACTGAAGCTTTCTTT. This encodes CASSYNRNTEAFF.

The rearrangement joins TRBV21-1 to TRBJ1-2; the DNA was not compared with TRBD1, the D call given in the table. TRBV21-1 is labeled a pseudogene. The CDR3 sequence is 15 residues long. In DNA, the CDR3 is TGTGCCAACTTCAAACAATTCCGGACAGGACCCGGCTACACCTTC. Translation: CANFKQFRTGPGYTF.

The sample holds one count of this clone. This CDR3 is also generated by other DNA sequences in the sample. This chain uses TRBV5-6 with TRBJ1-1; D unresolved. V was shortened by 0 bases and J by 1 base, with 4 bases between the two germline ends. CDR1 and CDR2 from the germline V gene are SGHDT and YYEEEE. The CDR3 contains 13 residues. The CDR3 spells CASSLAGNTEAFF. CDR3 DNA sequence: TGTGCCAGCAGCTTGGCAGGGAACACTGAAGCTTTCTTT. Full variable domain (remainder filled in from reference TRBV5-6 and TRBJ1-1): DAGVTQSPTHLIKTRGQQVTLRCSPKSGHDTVSWYQQALGQGPQFIFQYYEEEERQRGNFPDRFSGHQFPNYSSELNVNALLLGDSALYLCASSLAGNTEAFFGQGTRLTVV.

A note on this clone: The same CDR3 also results from other DNA sequences found in this sample. This chain joins TRBV19 and TRBJ1-2, with 9 bases identical to TRBD1. The J segment lost 8 bases and the V segment lost 5 bases, leaving 6 bases of the junction unmatched. The length of the CDR3 is 13 residues. Germline loops: CDR1 LNHDA, CDR2 SQIVND (reference sequence). CDR3 in DNA: TGTGCCAGTAGTCCTGGACAGGGGTACGGCTACACCTTC. Its translation is CASSPGQGYGYTF.

The chain combines TRBV28 with TRBJ2-1; 8 bases agree with TRBD1. This CDR3 has 12 residues. CDR1 is MDHEN, CDR2 SYDVKM, per germline. Trimming removed 6 bases from V and 8 bases from J; junction bases left unmatched: 3. The DNA for the CDR3 is TGTGCCAGCAGCCTGACAGGGGATGAGCAGTTCTTC. Encoded protein: CASSLTGDEQFF.

The chain uses TRBV5-4 and TRBJ2-2; D perhaps matches TRBD2 (6 bases). Between the trimmed V and J ends, which lost 4 bases and 3 bases, there was a span of 10 bases. Germline V gives CDR1 SGHNT, CDR2 YYREEE (reference sequence). The CDR3 runs 14 residues. CDR3 loop: CASSVSGDTGELFF. CDR3 sequence (DNA): TGTGCCAGCAGCGTTAGCGGTGACACCGGGGAGCTGTTTTTT.

V and J are TRBV2 and TRBJ2-1, with D uncertain. CDR3 size: 15 residues. Germline CDR1 SNHLY, CDR2 FYNNEI. Trimming removed 3 bases from V and 3 bases from J, with 12 bases in between. CDR3 amino acids: CASSDLGSNYNEQFF. The DNA of the CDR3 is TGTGCCAGCAGTGATCTGGGCTCGAACTACAATGAGCAGTTCTTC.

The chain couples TRBV29-1 to TRBJ2-1; 8 bases are shared with TRBD1. The germline V gene has CDR1 SQVTM and CDR2 ANQGSEA. Trimming took 7 bases from V and 9 from J; bases not matched to a gene: 5. The CDR3 totals 11 residues. The CDR3 coding sequence is TGCAGCGGCAGGGGGCAGGGTGAGCAGTTCTTC. As protein: CSGRGQGEQFF.

The sample holds a few counts of this clone. The rearrangement uses TRBV30 and TRBJ2-2, with TRBD2 matching 7 bases. Per germline, CDR1 GTSNPN and CDR2 SVGIG (reference sequence). After removal of 3 bases from V and 4 bases from J, the junction contained 2 bases not matched to a gene. CDR3 length equals 13 residues. CDR3 residues: CAWRPGGTGELFF. The CDR3 DNA follows: TGTGCCTGGAGGCCGGGGGGCACCGGGGAGCTGTTTTTT.

Concerning this clone: Relative to the germline gene, one junction end is altered; a read error may explain this. The genes are TRBV7-7 and TRBJ2-2; D is perhaps TRBD2 (5 bases). This CDR3 has 15 amino acids. Germline V gene data show CDR1 as SSHAT and CDR2 as FNYEAQ (reference sequence). CDR3 sequence: CASRERTQNTGELFF. The CDR3 coding sequence is TGTGCTAGCAGAGAAAGGACTCAGAACACCGGGGAGCTGTTTTTT.